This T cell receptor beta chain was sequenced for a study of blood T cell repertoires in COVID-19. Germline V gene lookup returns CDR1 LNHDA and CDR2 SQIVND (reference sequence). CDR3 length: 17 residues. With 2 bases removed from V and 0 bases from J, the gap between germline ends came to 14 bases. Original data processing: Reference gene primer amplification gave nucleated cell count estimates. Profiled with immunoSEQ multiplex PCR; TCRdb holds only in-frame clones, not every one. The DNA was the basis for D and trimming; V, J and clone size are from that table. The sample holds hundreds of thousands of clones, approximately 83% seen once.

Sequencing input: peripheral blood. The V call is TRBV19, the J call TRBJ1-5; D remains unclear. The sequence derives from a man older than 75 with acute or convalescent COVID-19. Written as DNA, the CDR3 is TGTGCCAGTAGTATACAACAGTTCCGATATAGCAATCAGCCCCAGCATTTT. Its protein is CASSIQQFRYSNQPQHF. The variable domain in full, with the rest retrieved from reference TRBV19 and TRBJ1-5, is DGGITQSPKYLFRKEGQNVTLSCEQNLNHDAMYWYRQDPGQGLRLIYYSQIVNDFQKGDIAEGYSVSREKKESFPLTVTSAQKNPTAFYLCASSIQQFRYSNQPQHFGDGTRLSIL.